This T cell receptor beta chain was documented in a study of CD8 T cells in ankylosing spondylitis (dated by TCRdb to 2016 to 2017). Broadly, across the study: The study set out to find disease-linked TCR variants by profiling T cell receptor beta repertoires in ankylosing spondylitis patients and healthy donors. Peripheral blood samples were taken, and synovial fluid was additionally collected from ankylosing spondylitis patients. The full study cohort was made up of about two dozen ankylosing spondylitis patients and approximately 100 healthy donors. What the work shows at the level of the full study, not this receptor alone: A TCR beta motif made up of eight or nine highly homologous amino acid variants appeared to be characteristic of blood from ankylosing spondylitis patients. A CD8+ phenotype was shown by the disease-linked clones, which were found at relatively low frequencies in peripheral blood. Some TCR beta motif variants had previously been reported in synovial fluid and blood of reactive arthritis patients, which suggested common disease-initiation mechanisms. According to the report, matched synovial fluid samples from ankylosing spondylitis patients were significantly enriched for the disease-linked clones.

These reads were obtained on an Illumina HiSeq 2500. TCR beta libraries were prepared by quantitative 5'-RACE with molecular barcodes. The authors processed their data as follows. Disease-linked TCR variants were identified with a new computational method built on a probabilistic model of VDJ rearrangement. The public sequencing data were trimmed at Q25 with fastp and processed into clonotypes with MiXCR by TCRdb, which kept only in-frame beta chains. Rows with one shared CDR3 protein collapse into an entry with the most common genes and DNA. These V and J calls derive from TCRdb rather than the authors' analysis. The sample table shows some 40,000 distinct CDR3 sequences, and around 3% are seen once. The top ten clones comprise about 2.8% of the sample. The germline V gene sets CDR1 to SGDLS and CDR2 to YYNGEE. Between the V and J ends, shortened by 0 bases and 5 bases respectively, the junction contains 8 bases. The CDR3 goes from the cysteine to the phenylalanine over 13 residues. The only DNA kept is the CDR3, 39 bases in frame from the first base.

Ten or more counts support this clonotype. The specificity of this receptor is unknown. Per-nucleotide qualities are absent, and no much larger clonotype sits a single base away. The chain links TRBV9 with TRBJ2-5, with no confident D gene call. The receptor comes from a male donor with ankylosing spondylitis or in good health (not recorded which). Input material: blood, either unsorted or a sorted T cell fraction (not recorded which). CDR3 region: CASSVAPRETQYF. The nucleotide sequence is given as TGTGCCAGCAGCGTAGCGCCTCGGGAGACCCAGTACTTC.